This T cell receptor (beta chain) was identified in a study of regulatory T cells in long-lasting Graves disease. To make TCR beta libraries, researchers used iRepertoire HTBI primers and Arm-PCR of CDR3 regions. TCRdb ran MiXCR on the multiplex PCR reads and lists one entry per CDR3 protein. The data contain a few hundred thousand distinct CDR3 sequences, about 19% of them singletons. The time point: newly diagnosed GD, antithyroid drugs for less than 3 months. RNA extracted from PBMCs served as the sequencing template. The CDR3 contains 14 residues. Looked up from germline, CDR1 is MDHEN and CDR2 is SYDVKM. Trimming pared 6 bases from V and 4 bases from J, leaving 15 bases between. This clonotype appeared many times. Its antigen is as yet unknown. Study observations and caveats: Analyses excluded thyroid tissue, covering peripheral blood alone.

The material was peripheral blood mononuclear cells (PBMCs), obtained at new diagnosis, from a patient treated with antithyroid drugs. The clonotype originates from a female donor with Graves disease. V gene TRBV28 combines with J gene TRBJ1-1; possible D gene TRBD1, 6 bases. The CDR3 DNA is TGTGCCAGCAGAACAGGGATGTTTAGCACTGAAGCTTTCTTT. Its protein is CASRTGMFSTEAFF.